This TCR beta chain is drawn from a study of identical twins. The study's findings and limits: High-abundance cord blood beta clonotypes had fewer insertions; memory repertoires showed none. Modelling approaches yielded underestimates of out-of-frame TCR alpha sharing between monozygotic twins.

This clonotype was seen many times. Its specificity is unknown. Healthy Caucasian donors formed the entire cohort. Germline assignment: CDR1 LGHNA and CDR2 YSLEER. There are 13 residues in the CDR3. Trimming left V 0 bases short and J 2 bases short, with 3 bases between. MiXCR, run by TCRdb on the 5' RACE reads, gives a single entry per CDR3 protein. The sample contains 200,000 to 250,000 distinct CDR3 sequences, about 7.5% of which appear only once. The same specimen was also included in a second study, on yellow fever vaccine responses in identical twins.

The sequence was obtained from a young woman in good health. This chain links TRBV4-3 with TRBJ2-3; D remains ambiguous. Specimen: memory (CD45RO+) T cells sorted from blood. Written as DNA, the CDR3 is TGCGCCAGCAGCCAAGACAACACAGATACGCAGTATTTT. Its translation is CASSQDNTDTQYF.